The clone carrying this TCR beta chain was counted only a few times. Its specificity is not known. These data are taken from a study of shared clonotypes between healthy human individuals. Study conclusions and caveats: Clonotype sharing across a few donors was observed for 4% to 6.5% of naive CD4 clonotypes.

A roughly 200 ng quantity of DNA, roughly 30,000 T cell genomes, went into the sorted-subset replicate PCRs. TCRdb keeps only in-frame clones here, not all; method: immunoSEQ multiplex PCR. The sample lists about 710,000 clones, just under 75% seen once, with approximately 1.8% in the top ten. Germline lookup yields CDR1 KGHSH and CDR2 LQKENI. Trimming shortened V by 6 bases and J by 1 base, and 9 bases separated the two germline ends. The CDR3 has 13 residues. V and J are TRBV18 and TRBJ1-1; possible D gene TRBD1, 5 bases. Sequencing input: memory CD4+ T cells sorted from blood. Subset described: CD45RA-negative fraction. This TCR was sampled from a woman aged 25 to 45 in good health. The CDR3 loop is CASSRQKNTEAFF. DNA of the CDR3: TGTGCCAGCTCGCGACAGAAGAACACTGAAGCTTTCTTT.